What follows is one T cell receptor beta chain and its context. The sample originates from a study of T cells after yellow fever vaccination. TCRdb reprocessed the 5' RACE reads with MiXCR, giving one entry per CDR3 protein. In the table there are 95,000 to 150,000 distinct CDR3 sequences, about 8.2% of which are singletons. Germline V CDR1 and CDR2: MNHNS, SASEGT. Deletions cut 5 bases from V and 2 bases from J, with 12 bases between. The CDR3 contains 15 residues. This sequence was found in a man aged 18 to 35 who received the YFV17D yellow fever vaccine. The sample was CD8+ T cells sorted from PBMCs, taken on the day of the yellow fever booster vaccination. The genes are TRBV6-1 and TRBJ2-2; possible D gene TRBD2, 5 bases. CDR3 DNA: TGTGCCAGCAGTACCAGGACTTTCAACACCGGGGAGCTGTTTTTT. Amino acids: CASSTRTFNTGELFF.